The 29 T cell receptor beta chains in this list originate from one sample, sequenced in a study of OX40 agonist ivuxolimab in advanced cancers. Profiled with immunoSEQ multiplex PCR; TCRdb holds only in-frame clones, not every one. The data contain over 30,000 clones, approximately 89% of them seen just once; the ten biggest clones take up 0.92%. The specimen comprised CD4+ or CD8+ T cells sorted from blood, sampled in a trial of the OX40 agonist ivuxolimab. The receptors were gathered from an adult with an advanced solid tumor such as melanoma, head and neck, liver or kidney cancer.

Only one count was recorded for this clone. This chain connects TRBV10-3 to TRBJ1-4, with D possibly TRBD1 on 5 matching bases. CDR3 length equals 15 residues. The germline CDR1 and CDR2 sequences are ENHRY and SYGVKD. V was pared by 0 bases and J by 8 bases, with 13 bases between. The CDR3 region has the DNA TGTGCCATCAGTGAGTCGCAGGGAAGGGGCGAAAAACTGTTTTTT. This sequence encodes CAISESQGRGEKLFF.

This chain uses TRBV30 with TRBJ1-2; TRBD1 aligns across 9 bases. V shed 4 bases and J 6 bases; nucleotides not matched to a gene: 12. The length of the CDR3 is 15 residues. Per the germline V gene, CDR1 is GTSNPN and CDR2 is SVGIG (reference sequence). The CDR3: CAWTGPGQGRDGYTF. The CDR3 bases are TGTGCCTGGACCGGACCGGGACAGGGTCGTGATGGCTACACCTTC.

This chain connects TRBV15 to TRBJ1-1; a weak D match, TRBD1 (6 bases). V was trimmed by 3 bases and J by 6 bases, leaving 17 bases between them. Germline V CDR1 and CDR2: LNHNV, YYDKDF (reference sequence). CDR3 length equals 15 residues. In DNA, the CDR3 is TGTGCCACCAGCAGGGGTCCGAACGGGGGGCCTGAAGCTTTCTTT. It translates to CATSRGPNGGPEAFF.

V gene TRBV4-2 combines with J gene TRBJ2-7; 14 bases are shared with TRBD2. The CDR3 runs 19 residues. Looked up from germline, CDR1 is LGHNA and CDR2 is YNFKEQ. V lost 4 bases, J lost 2 bases, and 13 bases stayed unmatched. This CDR3 is CASSLDLGTSGSPPYEQYF. For the CDR3, the DNA is TGTGCCAGCAGCCTAGACCTCGGGACTAGCGGGAGCCCACCCTACGAGCAGTACTTC.

The V call is TRBV15, the J call TRBJ1-5, with D possibly matching TRBD1 (5 bases). V was pared by 0 bases and J by 7 bases, with 13 bases between. This CDR3 is built from 15 residues. Looked up from germline, CDR1 is LNHNV and CDR2 is YYDKDF (reference sequence). The CDR3, as DNA: TGTGCCACCAGCAGAGAGTTGGGGGGAGGGCAGCCCCAGCATTTT. It codes for CATSRELGGGQPQHF.

The genes are TRBV28 and TRBJ2-7, with 8 bases matching TRBD2. Germline loops: CDR1 MDHEN, CDR2 SYDVKM. This CDR3 contains 15 residues. Trimming at V came to 4 bases and at J to 2 bases, leaving 7 bases not matched to a gene. CDR3 sequence: CASSSSSGLTYEQYF. The CDR3 coding sequence is TGTGCCAGCAGTTCTTCTAGCGGGCTGACCTACGAGCAGTACTTC.

This chain uses TRBV19 with TRBJ1-5; 7 bases map to TRBD1. V gave up 6 bases and J gave up 6 bases; unmatched junction bases: 8. Germline V gene lookup returns CDR1 LNHDA and CDR2 SQIVND (reference sequence). The CDR3 runs to 14 residues. CDR3 sequence: CASSRQGSAQPQHF. The CDR3 bases are TGTGCCAGTAGCAGACAGGGTAGCGCTCAGCCCCAGCATTTT.

The CDR3 sequence: CASSLTSGGRNEQFF. The CDR3 DNA sequence: TGTGCCAGCTCCCTGACTAGCGGGGGGCGGAATGAGCAGTTCTTC. The rearrangement links TRBV6-4 to TRBJ2-1; the match to TRBD2 covers 13 bases. The CDR3 spans 15 residues. The germline V gene encodes CDR1 MRHNA and CDR2 SNTAGT. The trim removed 8 bases at V and 7 bases at J, leaving 8 bases unmatched.

The rearrangement uses TRBV10-2 and TRBJ1-1; D is unclear. Germline-derived CDR1 and CDR2 are WSHSY and SAAADI. The CDR3 totals 13 residues. The V end was cut by 8 bases, the J end by 1 base, with 11 bases between. The CDR3: CASLSWSNTEAFF. CDR3 nucleotide sequence: TGCGCCAGCCTTAGTTGGTCGAACACTGAAGCTTTCTTT.

The sample holds one count of this clone. The genes are TRBV5-4 and TRBJ2-7; D perhaps matches TRBD1 (6 bases). CDR3 length: 13 residues. Germline CDR1 is SGHNT and CDR2 is YYREEE (reference sequence). V shed 4 bases and J shed 1 base, with 9 bases lying between them. The CDR3: CASSRGQSYEQYF. The CDR3 DNA is TGTGCCAGCAGCCGCGGACAGTCCTACGAGCAGTACTTC.

The rearrangement uses TRBV5-1 and TRBJ1-6, with D tentatively TRBD1 (5 bases). The CDR3 is 16 amino acids. Trimming cost V 2 bases and J 6 bases, with 15 bases left between them. Germline CDR1 and CDR2: SGHRS and YFSETQ. The CDR3 sequence: CASSLQVAGFNSPLHF. The CDR3, as DNA: TGCGCCAGCAGCTTACAGGTCGCAGGGTTTAATTCACCCCTCCACTTT.

V gene TRBV7-9 combines with J gene TRBJ2-3, with D possibly matching TRBD1 (6 bases). In germline, CDR1 is SEHNR, CDR2 FQNEAQ (reference sequence). The CDR3 sequence is 17 residues long. V lost 2 bases and J 1 base, leaving 16 bases between the germline ends. This CDR3 is CASSLWDIPTRTDTQYF. CDR3 DNA sequence: TGTGCCAGCAGCTTATGGGACATCCCCACCCGCACAGATACGCAGTATTTT.

The chain links TRBV15 to TRBJ2-5, with unresolved D. The CDR3 covers 14 residues. Trimming removed 1 base from V and 5 bases from J, with 11 bases in between. Germline CDR1 is LNHNV and CDR2 is YYDKDF (reference sequence). CDR3 loop: CATSRGLSAETQYF. The CDR3 nucleotides are TGTGCCACCAGCAGAGGCCTTAGTGCCGAGACCCAGTACTTC.

The rearrangement links TRBV28 to TRBJ2-7; D remains unclear. The V gene's germline CDR1 is MDHEN and CDR2 SYDVKM. Trimming left V 5 bases short and J 6 bases short, with 8 bases between. The CDR3 runs 11 residues. CDR3 DNA sequence: TGTGCCAGCAGTCAGGTCTCCGAGCAGTACTTC. This encodes CASSQVSEQYF.

This clone has just one count. The rearrangement links TRBV28 to TRBJ1-2, with D hard to call. The CDR3 extends over 16 amino acids. Per the germline V gene, CDR1 is MDHEN and CDR2 is SYDVKM. Trimming shortened V by 7 bases and J by 0 bases, and 18 bases separated the two germline ends. The CDR3 DNA reads as TGTGCCAGCAAGGATGGATCGGGTAGATCTAACTATGGCTACACCTTC. Translation gives CASKDGSGRSNYGYTF.

The genes are TRBV9 and TRBJ2-2; D not certain. Deletions cut 0 bases from V and 4 bases from J, with 10 bases between. This CDR3 is built from 15 residues. Germline V gives CDR1 SGDLS, CDR2 YYNGEE. This CDR3 is CASSVGSIATGELFF. CDR3 sequence (DNA): TGTGCCAGCAGCGTAGGCAGCATAGCCACCGGGGAGCTGTTTTTT. The entire variable domain, with the rest obtained from reference TRBV9 and TRBJ2-2, is as follows: DSGVTQTPKHLITATGQRVTLRCSPRSGDLSVYWYQQSLDQGLQFLIQYYNGEERAKGNILERFSAQQFPDLHSELNLSSLELGDSALYFCASSVGSIATGELFFGEGSRLTVL.

This chain uses TRBV30 with TRBJ1-5; D is uncertain. The germline gives CDR1 GTSNPN, CDR2 SVGIG (reference sequence). Trimming left V 2 bases short and J 0 bases short, with 8 bases between. This CDR3 contains 14 residues. The CDR3 loop reads CAWSRANSNQPQHF. CDR3 DNA: TGTGCCTGGAGTAGGGCAAATAGCAATCAGCCCCAGCATTTT.

V usage is TRBV5-5 and J usage is TRBJ1-5; TRBD1 matches 9 bases. V trimming: 8 bases; J trimming: 2 bases; junction bases outside the gene matches: 5. CDR1 and CDR2 from the germline V gene are SGHKS and YYEKEE (reference sequence). This CDR3 is 14 amino acids long. As DNA, the CDR3 is TGTGCCAGGGGACAGGGTTGGGGCAATCAGCCCCAGCATTTT. It specifies CARGQGWGNQPQHF.

V gene TRBV28 combines with J gene TRBJ1-1, with a weak D call TRBD1 (6 bases). There are 14 residues in the CDR3. Germline values: CDR1 MDHEN, CDR2 SYDVKM. V was pared by 4 bases and J by 1 base, with 10 bases between. CDR3 DNA: TGTGCCAGCAGTTGGGGACATAGGAACACTGAAGCTTTCTTT. It specifies CASSWGHRNTEAFF.

The chain has TRBV11-2 and TRBJ2-7; TRBD1 is a possible D gene (6 bases). The CDR3 contains 15 residues. Germline-derived CDR1 and CDR2 are SGHAT and FQNNGV. Trimming stripped 3 bases from V and 0 bases from J, with 12 bases between. The CDR3 nucleotides are TGTGCCAGCAGCTTCAACAGGGATAGCTCCTACGAGCAGTACTTC. Its translation: CASSFNRDSSYEQYF.

The rearrangement links TRBV11-3 to TRBJ2-2; D is perhaps TRBD2 (5 bases). From germline, CDR1 is SGHNT and CDR2 YENEEA. The CDR3 has 13 residues. With 3 bases removed from V and 5 bases from J, the gap between germline ends came to 7 bases. DNA of the CDR3: TGTGCCAGCAGCTTGAGGGAAACCGGGGAGCTGTTTTTT. Protein product: CASSLRETGELFF.

The chain joins TRBV4-2 to TRBJ1-2; D is uncertain. V gave up 1 base and J gave up 0 bases, with 15 bases separating them. From germline, CDR1 is LGHNA and CDR2 YNFKEQ. This CDR3 spans 17 amino acids. The CDR3 spells CASSQGGLGPTNYGYTF. Here the CDR3 DNA reads TGTGCCAGCAGCCAAGGGGGTCTCGGACCCACTAACTATGGCTACACCTTC.

The chain employs TRBV4-3 and TRBJ1-1; D remains ambiguous. V gave up 1 base and J gave up 10 bases, with 4 bases separating them. The CDR3 runs to 10 residues. CDR1 and CDR2 (germline): LGHNA, YSLEER. The chain's CDR3 is CASSQAGAFF. The CDR3 region has the DNA TGCGCCAGCAGCCAAGCGGGAGCTTTCTTT.

The CDR3 DNA is TGCGCCAGCAGCCAAGGGGGGCAGAACTATGGCTACACCTTC. Encoded protein: CASSQGGQNYGYTF. V usage is TRBV4-1 and J usage is TRBJ1-2; possible D gene TRBD1, 6 bases. V lost 1 base and J 2 bases, leaving 8 bases between the germline ends. Germline CDR1 MGHRA, CDR2 YSYEKL. CDR3 size: 14 residues.

This rearrangement joins TRBV5-5 to TRBJ2-1; 8 nucleotides match TRBD2. Germline-derived CDR1 and CDR2 are SGHKS and YYEKEE (reference sequence). The CDR3 has 17 residues. The ends lost 7 bases at V and 3 bases at J; junction bases unmatched: 15. CDR3 in DNA: TGTGCCAGCCCAGGGAATAAGCGGGAGCCGGACTACAATGAGCAGTTCTTC. It codes for CASPGNKREPDYNEQFF. The full variable domain, completed using reference TRBV5-5 and TRBJ2-1, is DAGVTQSPTHLIKTRGQQVTLRCSPISGHKSVSWYQQVLGQGPQFIFQYYEKEERGRGNFPDRFSARQFPNYSSELNVNALLLGDSALYLCASPGNKREPDYNEQFFGPGTRLTVL.

The CDR3 reads CASSSTGVGTGELFF. The CDR3 DNA reads as TGTGCCAGCAGCTCGACAGGGGTCGGCACCGGGGAGCTGTTTTTT. This chain links TRBV7-3 with TRBJ2-2; 8 bases map to TRBD1. The V and J ends lost 4 bases and 4 bases, in that order; junction bases with no gene match: 5. This CDR3 is 15 amino acids long. CDR1 and CDR2 from the germline V gene are SGHTA and FQGTGA.

This chain uses TRBV11-3 with TRBJ1-3, with TRBD1 matching 8 bases. The ends lost 5 bases at V and 4 bases at J; junction bases unmatched: 4. The CDR3 spans 14 residues. The germline V gene encodes CDR1 SGHNT and CDR2 YENEEA. In nucleotides, the CDR3 is TGTGCCAGCAGCCTTCAGGGGGCAGGAAACACCATATATTTT. Translation gives CASSLQGAGNTIYF.

J is TRBJ1-3 and V is TRBV7-3; D unclear. Between the trimmed V and J ends, which lost 3 bases and 8 bases, there was a span of 11 bases. The germline gives CDR1 SGHTA, CDR2 FQGTGA. This CDR3 region has 13 residues. Here the CDR3 DNA reads TGTGCCAGCAGCTTCGGACCAGAGGACACCATATATTTT. This encodes CASSFGPEDTIYF.

The chain uses TRBV7-9 and TRBJ2-7; D remains unclear. V gave up 2 bases and J gave up 2 bases, with 7 bases separating them. Germline CDR1 SEHNR, CDR2 FQNEAQ (reference sequence). CDR3 size: 13 residues. The CDR3 spells CASSLNGPYEQYF. The CDR3 bases are TGTGCCAGCAGCTTAAACGGTCCCTACGAGCAGTACTTC.